Below are 21 T cell receptor beta chains sequenced from a single sample in a study of T cell repertoires in cytomegalovirus infection. TCRdb re-called the reads through MiXCR, storing one row per CDR3 protein. The data hold approximately 280,000 distinct CDR3 sequences, with 20% to 25% observed a single time. The antigens of these receptors remain unknown. Source: cultured PBMCs, taken from culture after CMV antigen stimulation. The receptors stem from a human donor in good health (CMV status not recorded). Some clones in this sample may be carry-over from other donors' samples.

This clonotype came up a few times. This chain links TRBV10-3 with TRBJ1-4; a possible D gene is TRBD1 (6 bases). This CDR3 is 15 amino acids long. V lost 5 bases to trimming and J lost 1 base, with 11 bases between them. Germline-derived CDR1 and CDR2 are ENHRY and SYGVKD. The CDR3, as DNA: TGTGCCATCAGTTCCGAGGGGGAAACTAATGAAAAACTGTTTTTT. Its translation is CAISSEGETNEKLFF.

The chain uses TRBV3-1 and TRBJ2-1, with 8 bases matching TRBD1. Germline assignment: CDR1 LGHDT and CDR2 YNNKEL (reference sequence). The trim removed 3 bases at V and 6 bases at J, leaving 7 bases unmatched. CDR3 length: 15 residues. The CDR3 region is CASSHRTGIFNEQFF. The DNA for the CDR3 is TGTGCCAGCAGCCACCGGACAGGGATATTCAATGAGCAGTTCTTC.

This clonotype was seen a few times. The V gene is TRBV28, the J gene TRBJ2-7, with TRBD2 matching 9 bases. V lost 3 bases, J lost 2 bases, and 11 bases stayed unmatched. Germline V lookup: CDR1 MDHEN, CDR2 SYDVKM. The CDR3 spans 17 residues. CDR3 in DNA: TGTGCCAGCAGTTTCTACGGGGCGGGAGGGCTCCCCTACGAGCAGTACTTC. Amino acids: CASSFYGAGGLPYEQYF.

A word on this clonotype: One junction end does not reproduce the germline sequence, and a read error may be involved. This chain uses TRBV7-3 with TRBJ2-2, with 7 positions matching TRBD2. Germline-derived CDR1 and CDR2 are SGHTA and FQGTGA. This CDR3 has 12 amino acids. CDR3 residues: CASTLSGMELFF. The CDR3 DNA is TGTGCCAGCACCTTAAGCGGGATGGAGCTGTTTTTT.

This clonotype was counted a few times. The chain couples TRBV11-2 to TRBJ2-7; D gene uncertain. Germline V CDR1 and CDR2: SGHAT, FQNNGV. The CDR3 loop spans 16 amino acids. V lost 1 base and J 0 bases, leaving 13 bases between the germline ends. CDR3 sequence: CASSLGYRGSSYEQYV. CDR3 nucleotide sequence: TGTGCCAGCAGCTTAGGATACAGAGGAAGCTCCTACGAGCAGTACGTC.

This clonotype was seen only a few times. The V call is TRBV6-1, the J call TRBJ2-7; D ambiguous. CDR1 is MNHNS, CDR2 SASEGT, per germline. This CDR3 region has 12 residues. Trimming cost V 8 bases and J 0 bases, with 8 bases left between them. DNA of the CDR3: TGTGCCAGCGGAAGCGCCTCCTACGAGCAGTACTTC. Its translation is CASGSASYEQYF.

The chain couples TRBV6-1 to TRBJ2-3; TRBD2 aligns across 9 bases. The CDR3 consists of 17 residues. Germline V CDR1 and CDR2: MNHNS, SASEGT. Trimming removed 1 base from V and 2 bases from J; junction bases left unmatched: 7. CDR3 region: CASSEGRLADLTDTQYF. The CDR3 DNA reads as TGTGCCAGCAGTGAAGGGAGACTAGCGGACCTCACAGATACGCAGTATTTT.

This clonotype was seen just once. This chain joins TRBV27 and TRBJ1-3; D uncertain. The CDR3 extends over 16 amino acids. Germline-derived CDR1 and CDR2 are MNHEY and SMNVEV (reference sequence). The V and J ends lost 0 bases and 3 bases respectively, with 12 bases between them. CDR3: CASSLSAGLFGNTIYF. The DNA of the CDR3 is TGTGCCAGCAGTTTATCTGCGGGGTTGTTTGGAAACACCATATATTTT.

This clonotype was picked up a small number of times. CDR3 DNA sequence: TGTGCCAGCAGTGAATTCGGGCAGGGGGCGCGGGAGACCCAGTACTTC. Amino acids: CASSEFGQGARETQYF. J is TRBJ2-5 and V is TRBV25-1, with 8 bases identical to TRBD1. With V trimmed by 1 base and J by 5 bases, 9 bases remained unmatched. CDR3 length equals 16 residues. CDR1 is MGHDK, CDR2 SYGVNS, per germline. Full variable domain (remainder filled in from reference TRBV25-1 and TRBJ2-5): EADIYQTPRYLVIGTGKKITLECSQTMGHDKMYWYQQDPGMELHLIHYSYGVNSTEKGDLSSESTVSRIRTEHFPLTLESARPSHTSQYLCASSEFGQGARETQYFGPGTRLLVL.

The gene calls are TRBV5-1 and TRBJ1-1, with a tentative D call TRBD1 (5 bases). V lost 5 bases, J lost 0 bases, and 14 bases lay in between. CDR1 is SGHRS, CDR2 YFSETQ, per germline. CDR3 length: 15 residues. CDR3 loop: CASRSAGRMNTEAFF. The CDR3 bases are TGCGCCAGCAGGTCGGCGGGGCGGATGAACACTGAAGCTTTCTTT. Combining the CDR3 with reference TRBV5-1 and TRBJ1-1 gives the whole variable domain KAGVTQTPRYLIKTRGQQVTLSCSPISGHRSVSWYQQTPGQGLQFLFEYFSETQRNKGNFPGRFSGRQFSNSRSEMNVSTLELGDSALYLCASRSAGRMNTEAFFGQGTRLTVV.

V usage is TRBV5-1 and J usage is TRBJ2-1; D unresolved. The CDR3 contains 16 residues. Germline CDR1 is SGHRS and CDR2 is YFSETQ. Trimming cost V 0 bases and J 4 bases, with 14 bases left between them. The CDR3 nucleotides read TGCGCCAGCAGCTTGGAGGCGACCGGAGCGTACAATGAGCAGTTCTTC. Translation gives CASSLEATGAYNEQFF.

This clonotype was observed at least ten times. The chain joins TRBV7-2 to TRBJ1-2; D gene uncertain. The CDR3 covers 15 residues. Germline CDR1 reads SGHTA; CDR2 reads FQGNSA. With 2 bases removed from V and 3 bases from J, the gap between germline ends came to 13 bases. The CDR3 DNA sequence: TGTGCCAGCAGCTTAAGATGGGCTGGGGACTATGGCTACACCTTC. Translating gives CASSLRWAGDYGYTF. The full variable domain, rest sourced from reference TRBV7-2 and TRBJ1-2, is GAGVSQSPSNKVTEKGKDVELRCDPISGHTALYWYRQSLGQGLEFLIYFQGNSAPDKSGLPSDRFSAERTGGSVSTLTIQRTQQEDSAVYLCASSLRWAGDYGYTFGSGTRLTVV.

This clonotype was recorded a few times. The chain couples TRBV7-6 to TRBJ2-2; the match to TRBD1 covers 8 bases. There are 16 residues in the CDR3. The J segment lost 0 bases and the V segment lost 5 bases, leaving 5 bases of the junction unmatched. Germline loops: CDR1 SGHVS, CDR2 FNYEAQ. This CDR3 reads CASSARQGTNTGELFF. The CDR3 DNA reads as TGTGCCAGCAGCGCACGACAGGGGACGAACACCGGGGAGCTGTTTTTT. The entire variable domain, with the rest obtained from reference TRBV7-6 and TRBJ2-2, is as follows: GAGVSQSPRYKVTKRGQDVALRCDPISGHVSLYWYRQALGQGPEFLTYFNYEAQQDKSGLPNDRFSAERPEGSISTLTIQRTEQRDSAMYRCASSARQGTNTGELFFGEGSRLTVL.

As concerns this clonotype: Germline is not matched at one junction end, which may reflect a read error. The chain has TRBV6-5 and TRBJ1-2; TRBD1 is a possible D gene (5 bases). Germline V gene sequence: CDR1 MNHEY, CDR2 SVGAGI. CDR3 length equals 15 residues. The DNA of the CDR3 is TGTGCCAGCAGTCGGGGACCGACTCCGAACTATGGCTACGCCTTC. Its protein product is CASSRGPTPNYGYAF.

The gene calls are TRBV5-6 and TRBJ1-1; D gene uncertain. The CDR3 covers 14 residues. CDR1 and CDR2 (germline): SGHDT, YYEEEE. With 0 bases removed from V and 4 bases from J, the gap between germline ends came to 10 bases. CDR3 bases: TGTGCCAGCAGCTTGGTGGGGAGTCCCACTGAAGCTTTCTTT. This translates into CASSLVGSPTEAFF.

This clonotype was seen repeatedly, ten times or more. This chain links TRBV7-8 with TRBJ2-2; D call uncertain. Trimming shortened V by 1 base and J by 6 bases, and 3 bases separated the two germline ends. The CDR3 runs 12 residues. Germline loops: CDR1 SGHVS, CDR2 FQNEAQ. The DNA for the CDR3 is TGTGCCAGCAGCTTAGATTCCGGGGAGCTGTTTTTT. Its protein is CASSLDSGELFF.

The CDR3: CSARDAGRAGELFF. In DNA form, the CDR3 reads TGCAGTGCTAGAGATGCAGGGAGGGCCGGGGAGCTGTTTTTT. The V and J genes are TRBV20-1 and TRBJ2-2; the match to TRBD2 covers 7 bases. With 0 bases clipped from V and 6 bases from J, the junction kept 4 bases outside the gene matches. Germline lookup yields CDR1 DFQATT and CDR2 SNEGSKA (reference sequence). This CDR3 contains 14 residues.

This clonotype was picked up a small number of times. The V and J genes are TRBV10-3 and TRBJ2-1; TRBD2 matches at 14 bases. CDR3 size: 17 residues. The V segment lost 3 bases and the J segment 7 bases; nucleotides outside the gene matches: 8. The germline V gene has CDR1 ENHRY and CDR2 SYGVKD. CDR3: CAISESLTSGRANEQFF. In DNA form, the CDR3 reads TGTGCCATCAGTGAAAGCTTGACTAGCGGGAGGGCTAATGAGCAGTTCTTC.

This clonotype was seen ten or more times. The rearrangement links TRBV20-1 to TRBJ2-3; D call uncertain. CDR3 size: 10 residues. CDR1 DFQATT and CDR2 SNEGSKA come from the germline V gene (reference sequence). Trimming left V 8 bases short and J 8 bases short, with 11 bases between. CDR3 residues: CSPWIGTQYF. The CDR3 DNA sequence: TGCAGTCCCTGGATTGGTACGCAGTATTTT.

The chain couples TRBV15 to TRBJ1-5; D unresolved. V was clipped by 5 bases and J by 6 bases, with 20 bases between them. Germline CDR1 reads LNHNV; CDR2 reads YYDKDF (reference sequence). The CDR3 runs 16 residues. The CDR3 region has the DNA TGTGCCACCAGCCCCCGATATCCCGGCGGGGTTCAGCCCCAGCATTTT. Its translation: CATSPRYPGGVQPQHF.

This clonotype was recorded many times. This chain connects TRBV7-8 to TRBJ2-2, with D tentatively TRBD2 (5 bases). CDR1 SGHVS and CDR2 FQNEAQ come from the germline V gene. The ends were cut back, 4 bases at V and 1 base at J, with 16 bases in the middle. This CDR3 is 17 amino acids long. The DNA for the CDR3 is TGTGCCAGCAGCTCATCCCCACCGGGGATGAACACCGGGGAGCTGTTTTTT. Translation gives CASSSSPPGMNTGELFF.